The entry below describes one T cell receptor beta chain. Its antigen remains unidentified. No much larger clone is present one base from it, and per-base qualities are unavailable. Using the deep immunoSEQ assay, TCR CDR3 regions were amplified from genomic DNA by multiplex PCR. Extracted genomic DNA from each cell subset was distributed evenly across all wells of several immunoSEQ 96-well plates, and each plate was treated as a replicate. For sorted subsets, around 0.2 ug of genomic DNA, equivalent to roughly 33,000 T cell genomes, went into each replicate PCR. Purified libraries were measured with a Qubit 3.0 fluorometer, size-checked on a Bioanalyzer 2100, and measured again with the KAPA Library Quantification kit. Every immunoSEQ 96-well plate was sequenced on a dedicated single-read 150-cycle Illumina NextSeq 550 flow cell. The authors' pipeline ran thus. Because the immunoSEQ output included only junctional sequences and no quality scores, the filtering could not be the same as the filtering used for full-length reads. To assign V/J genes and CDR3, sequences were annotated against IMGT germline references using PyIR, a Python wrapper for IgBLAST v1.9. Reads were filtered out if the reads had weak V/J assignments (E-value above 1e-6), no CDR3, stop codons, out-of-frame junctions, or ambiguous translated residues. V3J clonotypes were defined by identical inferred V gene, J gene, and CDR3 amino acid sequence. The percentage overlap between two repertoires was calculated by dividing the number of shared unique clonotypes by the size of the smaller repertoire. Repertoire richness was assessed with RTK rarefaction, the Chao1 estimator, and Recon v2.1 estimates of unobserved clonotypes. Generation probabilities were computed with OLGA for all TCRbeta clonotypes obtained by the gDNA method from a handful of donors. TCRdb stores this immuneACCESS table with in-frame sequences only. Part of the clones is absent; in the studies checked, under half of the shortfall reflects unresolved V genes, and no reason is known for the rest. V, J and clone size are those of that table, while D and trimming were read from the DNA. The table for this sample lists hundreds of thousands of clones; 90% to 97% of them were counted only once. The ten largest make up 0.11% of the sample.

The sample comes from a study of shared clonotypes between healthy human individuals (dated by TCRdb to 2020 to 2022). At the level of the whole study: The cohort included a few men and two women between 18 and 49 years of age. For each donor, three plates each were used for CD4 naive and CD4 memory, two plates were used for CD8 naive, and one plate was used for CD8 memory. Between about 0.94 and 8.9 billion PBMCs per donor were obtained by leukapheresis. The study deeply sequenced blood TCR repertoires of about five healthy adults to estimate repertoire size and the extent of clonotype sharing between individuals. Different laboratories and diverse techniques were used to prepare libraries and sequence TCR repertoires, to increase sequencing depth and limit assay-specific biases.

CD8 naive samples were CD45RO-negative cells positively selected for CCR7, giving a CD45RA+CCR7+ population that excluded TemRA cells. Healthy HIV-negative adults with no recently reported acute infections or vaccinations were included as donors. Every donor was a Caucasian adult residing in Nashville, Tennessee, USA. After blood collection by leukapheresis, PBMCs were isolated using Ficoll-Histopaque density gradient centrifugation and then cryopreserved in the vapor phase of liquid nitrogen. Analytical flow cytometry was used to check the purity and quantity of every magnetically sorted T cell population. Genomic DNA was isolated from each sorted fraction and quantified by UV absorbance on a Nanodrop 2000c. The investigation overall reported the following: Rarefaction of sorted-subset datasets indicated incomplete sequencing despite the large sequencing depth. Sampling was limited to blood, and TCR repertoires in tissue likely differ from TCR repertoires in blood. The small number of donors limited the genetic and exposure-history diversity represented. Clonotypes shared by all four sorted-subset donors showed higher generation probabilities than non-shared clonotypes. When several donors were compared, the shared fraction of clonotypes was roughly 5% for naive CD4, approximately 3.3% for naive CD8, 2% to 2.5% for memory CD4, and 0.4% for memory CD8. Larger estimated clonotype richness was generally found for naive subsets than for memory subsets. Pairwise subsampling led to the expectation that sequencing depth would affect the degree of clonotype sharing among donors.

V loses 2 bases of germline sequence and J loses 4 bases, and the interval between the two ends is 12 bases. Reading the germline V gene gives CDR1 MNHNS and CDR2 SASEGT. From its cysteine to its phenylalanine, the CDR3 spans 14 amino acids. CDR3 DNA only is kept here, 42 bases in frame from base 1. The sequence was collected from a woman aged 30 to 39 in good health. Rearrangement joined TRBV6-1 to TRBJ2-7; TRBD1 is possibly the D segment (6 matching bases). The sequenced sample consisted of naive CD8+ T cells sorted from blood. Per the publication, the cell subset or site label means: CD45RA+CCR7+. The nucleotide sequence reads as follows: TGTGCCAGCAGTGAATGGGCAGGGGAGTACGAGCAGTACTTC. It translates as CASSEWAGEYEQYF.